This entry lists 23 T cell receptor beta chains sequenced from one sample in a study of OX40 agonist ivuxolimab in advanced cancers. Assay used: immunoSEQ multiplex PCR; TCRdb lists only in-frame clones, some missing. The table includes tens of thousands of clones, about three quarters detected once. The starting material was CD4+ or CD8+ T cells sorted from blood, obtained in a trial of the OX40 agonist ivuxolimab. These TCRs come from an adult with an advanced solid tumor such as melanoma, head and neck, liver or kidney cancer.

The rearrangement uses TRBV10-1 and TRBJ2-3; TRBD1 aligns across 9 bases. The CDR3 length is 11 residues. Germline CDR1 and CDR2: WNHNN and SYGVQD (reference sequence). Trimming at V came to 4 bases and at J to 11 bases, leaving 1 base not matched to a gene. The CDR3 loop is CASSGGQGQYF. DNA for the CDR3: TGCGCCAGCAGTGGGGGACAGGGGCAGTATTTT.

About this clone itself: One end of the junction varies from germline; a read error may be responsible. The chain couples TRBV7-7 to TRBJ2-2; 13 bases match TRBD2. The CDR3 covers 17 residues. In germline, CDR1 is SSHAT, CDR2 FNYEAQ (reference sequence). The CDR3 DNA reads TGTGCTAGCAGCCCGACTAGCGGGGGGTCCAACACCGGGGAGCTGTTTTTT. Protein product: CASSPTSGGSNTGELFF.

The chain joins TRBV27 to TRBJ2-1; D perhaps matches TRBD2 (5 bases). CDR3 size: 13 residues. The germline CDR1 and CDR2 sequences are MNHEY and SMNVEV (reference sequence). V was clipped by 0 bases and J by 8 bases, with 8 bases between them. CDR3: CASSLSAGYEQFF. DNA of the CDR3: TGTGCCAGCAGTTTATCGGCGGGCTATGAGCAGTTCTTC.

This chain connects TRBV10-3 to TRBJ1-1; D ambiguous. The CDR3 runs to 13 residues. V lost 1 base, J lost 0 bases, and 3 bases lay in between. Germline CDR1 reads ENHRY; CDR2 reads SYGVKD. The CDR3, as DNA: TGTGCCATCAGTGAGTATATGAACACTGAAGCTTTCTTT. Translation gives CAISEYMNTEAFF.

This chain links TRBV12-1 with TRBJ2-7; TRBD1 was called by the table and not checked on the DNA. TRBV12-1 constitutes a pseudogene. The CDR3 consists of 12 residues. The CDR3 nucleotides read TGTGCCAGCAGCTCGGGACATAGGGAGCAGTACTTC. Encoded protein: CASSSGHREQYF.

This clone has just a few counts. The J gene is TRBJ2-1, the V gene TRBV7-9; 10 bases are a match to TRBD1. The CDR3 runs 16 residues. Germline V gene data show CDR1 as SEHNR and CDR2 as FQNEAQ (reference sequence). Trimming removed 4 bases from V and 0 bases from J; junction bases left unmatched: 3. CDR3 nucleotide sequence: TGTGCCAGCAGCTGGGGACAGGGGAGCTCCTACAATGAGCAGTTCTTC. Its protein is CASSWGQGSSYNEQFF.

Regarding this clone: The junction departs from germline at one end; a sequencing error may be responsible. The chain links TRBV2 to TRBJ1-5, with 9 bases fitting TRBD1. This CDR3 contains 21 residues. Germline CDR1 SNHLY, CDR2 FYNNEI. The CDR3, as DNA: TGTGCCAGCGGTGAATATCTTGGGACAGGGTGGGGACTTAATAGCAATCAGCCCCAGCATTTT. This translates into CASGEYLGTGWGLNSNQPQHF. The full variable domain, completed using reference TRBV2 and TRBJ1-5, is EPEVTQTPSHQVTQMGQEVILRCVPISNHLYFYWYRQILGQKVEFLVSFYNNEISEKSEIFDDQFSVERPDGSNFTLKIRSTKLEDSAMYFCASGEYLGTGWGLNSNQPQHFGDGTRLSIL.

The chain recombines TRBV5-1 with TRBJ2-7, with TRBD2 as a possible D gene (6 bases). Germline V gene data show CDR1 as SGHRS and CDR2 as YFSETQ. Trimming left V 9 bases short and J 0 bases short, with 22 bases between. The CDR3 sequence is 16 residues long. CDR3 loop: CATSPSGGISSYEQYF. CDR3 coding DNA: TGCGCCACCTCCCCCTCAGGCGGGATTAGCTCCTACGAGCAGTACTTC.

CDR3 nucleotides: TGTGCCAGCAGTCGTATCCAGGGCGGACAGCCCCAGCATTTT. It yields the protein CASSRIQGGQPQHF. The rearrangement joins TRBV6-6 to TRBJ1-5; TRBD1 is a possible D gene (5 bases). Trimming took off 5 bases at V and 7 bases at J, with 15 bases between the two ends. There are 14 residues in the CDR3. CDR1 and CDR2 (germline): MNHNY, SVGAGI (reference sequence).

V and J are TRBV11-3 and TRBJ2-1; 8 positions agree with TRBD1. CDR3 size: 14 residues. Germline CDR1 reads SGHNT; CDR2 reads YENEEA. V was clipped by 5 bases and J by 3 bases; unmatched bases: 3. The chain's CDR3 is CASSRQGNYNEQFF. The CDR3 DNA reads as TGTGCCAGCAGCCGACAGGGGAACTACAATGAGCAGTTCTTC.

This clone was detected only a few times. This chain joins TRBV30 and TRBJ2-2, with a weak D call TRBD1 (6 bases). Deletions cut 3 bases from V and 4 bases from J, with 9 bases between. Per germline, CDR1 GTSNPN and CDR2 SVGIG (reference sequence). CDR3 length: 13 residues. The DNA for the CDR3 is TGTGCCTGGAGCTTAGGGGGCACCGGGGAGCTGTTTTTT. Translating gives CAWSLGGTGELFF. Variable domain in full (rest from reference TRBV30 and TRBJ2-2): SQTIHQWPATLVQPVGSPLSLECTVEGTSNPNLYWYRQAAGRGLQLLFYSVGIGQISSEVPQNLSASRPQDRQFILSSKKLLLSDSGFYLCAWSLGGTGELFFGEGSRLTVL.

The genes are TRBV5-1 and TRBJ1-6; D unclear. CDR1 and CDR2 from the germline V gene are SGHRS and YFSETQ. CDR3 length: 15 residues. V was trimmed by 0 bases and J by 4 bases, leaving 8 bases between them. The DNA for the CDR3 is TGCGCCAGCAGCTTGGGACCCCATTATAATTCACCCCTCCACTTT. It is translated as CASSLGPHYNSPLHF. The full variable domain, completed using reference TRBV5-1 and TRBJ1-6, is KAGVTQTPRYLIKTRGQQVTLSCSPISGHRSVSWYQQTPGQGLQFLFEYFSETQRNKGNFPGRFSGRQFSNSRSEMNVSTLELGDSALYLCASSLGPHYNSPLHFGNGTRLTVT.

The V gene is TRBV2, the J gene TRBJ2-2; 9 bases agree with TRBD2. V trimming: 9 bases; J trimming: 6 bases; junction bases outside the gene matches: 8. Looked up from germline, CDR1 is SNHLY and CDR2 is FYNNEI. This CDR3 region has 14 residues. The CDR3 here is CASTATSGAGELFF. DNA of the CDR3: TGTGCCAGTACAGCGACTAGCGGTGCCGGGGAGCTGTTTTTT.

The table lists this clone with a count of one. The chain joins TRBV27 to TRBJ2-2; perhaps TRBD2 as D (6 bases). The V gene's germline CDR1 is MNHEY and CDR2 SMNVEV (reference sequence). V lost 4 bases and J 6 bases, leaving 9 bases between the germline ends. The CDR3 extends over 13 amino acids. The CDR3 loop reads CASSSSGAGELFF. The CDR3 nucleotides read TGTGCCAGCAGTTCATCGGGGGCCGGGGAGCTGTTTTTT.

This rearrangement joins TRBV14 to TRBJ1-3; D is undetermined. Trimming removed 4 bases at V and 0 bases at J, with 10 bases between. This CDR3 region has 15 residues. Germline V lookup: CDR1 SGHDN, CDR2 FVKESK. The CDR3 loop reads CASSRGKVSGNTIYF. The CDR3 DNA sequence: TGTGCCAGCAGCCGTGGAAAGGTCTCTGGAAACACCATATATTTT.

The chain combines TRBV27 with TRBJ1-5; 8 bases map to TRBD1. Germline CDR1 and CDR2: MNHEY and SMNVEV (reference sequence). This CDR3 spans 13 amino acids. Losses at the gene ends were 6 bases for V and 6 bases for J; bases not matched to a gene: 4. The chain's CDR3 is CASSSGGGQPQHF. The CDR3 DNA reads as TGTGCCAGCAGCTCAGGGGGCGGTCAGCCCCAGCATTTT.

The chain links TRBV25-1 to TRBJ2-1; 7 bases agree with TRBD1. The CDR3 is 16 residues long. With V trimmed by 1 base and J by 3 bases, 6 bases remained unmatched. Germline V gene data show CDR1 as MGHDK and CDR2 as SYGVNS. CDR3 bases: TGTGCCAGCAGTGAATCGCGGACAGGTATCTACAATGAGCAGTTCTTC. Translating it yields CASSESRTGIYNEQFF. Full variable domain (missing parts from reference TRBV25-1 and TRBJ2-1): EADIYQTPRYLVIGTGKKITLECSQTMGHDKMYWYQQDPGMELHLIHYSYGVNSTEKGDLSSESTVSRIRTEHFPLTLESARPSHTSQYLCASSESRTGIYNEQFFGPGTRLTVL.

In the case of this clone: At one of its ends the junction is not consistent with the germline gene, which may arise from a read error. The chain combines TRBV4-3 with TRBJ1-3; D not certain. This CDR3 contains 16 residues. The germline gives CDR1 LGHNA, CDR2 YSLEER. CDR3 bases: TGCGCCAGCAGCCGAGATCGGGGAAGAGGTGGAAACACCACATATTTT. Protein product: CASSRDRGRGGNTTYF.

The rearrangement links TRBV9 to TRBJ2-1; 9 bases agree with TRBD2. Per the germline V gene, CDR1 is SGDLS and CDR2 is YYNGEE. This CDR3 contains 17 residues. V was clipped by 0 bases and J by 5 bases; unmatched bases: 9. The CDR3 spells CASSVGSGRPPNNEQFF. CDR3 nucleotides: TGTGCCAGCAGCGTAGGGAGCGGGAGGCCCCCCAACAATGAGCAGTTCTTC.

V usage is TRBV7-9 and J usage is TRBJ1-4; 8 bases agree with TRBD1. CDR1 is SEHNR and CDR2 is FQNEAQ in the germline V gene (reference sequence). The CDR3 runs 14 residues. With 5 bases clipped from V and 10 bases from J, the junction kept 9 bases outside the gene matches. DNA of the CDR3: TGTGCCAGCAGCGCGGGGACAGGCGGAGGAAAACTGTTTTTT. As protein: CASSAGTGGGKLFF.

The chain is built from TRBV6-6 and TRBJ1-5; 8 bases are shared with TRBD1. Trimming took 0 bases from V and 4 from J; bases not matched to a gene: 5. This CDR3 contains 16 residues. Germline V gene data show CDR1 as MNHNY and CDR2 as SVGAGI (reference sequence). CDR3 nucleotides: TGTGCCAGCAGTTACTCTCGACAGGGGCGGAATCAGCCCCAGCATTTT. Translating gives CASSYSRQGRNQPQHF.

V is TRBV4-2 and J is TRBJ2-1, with TRBD1 identical over 10 bases. J lost 5 bases, V lost 4 bases, and 2 bases had no gene match. The CDR3 has 14 residues. Germline CDR1 reads LGHNA; CDR2 reads YNFKEQ. The CDR3 DNA sequence: TGTGCCAGCAGCCGGGGGACAGGGGACAATGAGCAGTTCTTC. This sequence encodes CASSRGTGDNEQFF.

As regards this clone: The identical CDR3 is also encoded by other nucleotide sequences in the sample. This sequence joins TRBV29-1 and TRBJ2-5; tentatively, D is TRBD1 or TRBD2 (5 bases each). Trimming removed 6 bases from V and 4 bases from J, with 12 bases in between. Germline V gene sequence: CDR1 SQVTM, CDR2 ANQGSEA. This CDR3 is built from 12 residues. CDR3 residues: CSVGVGRETQYF. The CDR3 coding sequence is TGCAGCGTGGGGGTGGGGCGAGAGACCCAGTACTTC. Full variable domain (rest looked up from reference TRBV29-1 and TRBJ2-5): SAVISQKPSRDICQRGTSLTIQCQVDSQVTMMFWYRQQPGQSLTLIATANQGSEATYESGFVIDKFPISRPNLTFSTLTVSNMSPEDSSIYLCSVGVGRETQYFGPGTRLLVL.